This TCR beta chain stems from a study of cytomegalovirus exposure and HLA in healthy donors. Looking at the study overall: Of some 400 genotyped donors, roughly 81% clustered with self-reported Caucasian donors. The study's findings and limits: TCR beta chains numbering 164 were designated cytomegalovirus-associated.

This clone was recorded only once. Its target is not known. The PCR contained 60 Vbeta and 13 Jbeta primers. Here immunoSEQ multiplex PCR was the method, and the copy in TCRdb shows in-frame clones only, minus some. This table holds around 100,000 clones, 81% found once. This clonotype was obtained from a woman aged 70-85 years in good health and CMV-seropositive. The source material was PBMCs.

CDR3 sequence (DNA): TGTGCCAGCACCGTGGATACGGGCAGGGACAATGAGCAGTTCTTC. Translated, it gives CASTVDTGRDNEQFF. J is TRBJ2-1 and V is TRBV7-2, with D possibly TRBD1 on 5 matching bases. This CDR3 comprises 15 residues. The V gene lost 7 bases and the J gene lost 5 bases, with 18 bases spanning the gap. Germline V gene lookup returns CDR1 SGHTA and CDR2 FQGNSA.